A selection of T cell receptor beta chains follows, all from one sample in a study of cytomegalovirus exposure and HLA in healthy donors. Clones were read by immunoSEQ multiplex PCR, and TCRdb kept only the in-frame ones, dropping some. Of 150,000 to 200,000 clones in the sample, 70% to 85% were seen once. Material: PBMCs. All receptors come from a boy younger than 10 in good health and CMV-seronegative. The CDR3 runs from the conserved cysteine through the conserved F or W. A D gene is named only where the DNA matches it firmly. Some rows have no size entry. The others give once, few or many, or a class for an expanded clone.

d_call	v_call	clone_size	j_call	cdr3_nt	cdr3_aa
.	TRBV7-3	.	TRBJ2-3	TGTGCCAGCAGCTTTGCGGGGGATACGCAGTATTTT	CASSFAGDTQYF
.	TRBV5-7	.	TRBJ2-5	TGTGCCAGCAGCCCCTTAGAGAGAAGAGGGCAAGAGACCCAGTACTTC	CASSPLERRGQETQYF
TRBD1	TRBV11-2	few	TRBJ1-4	TGTGCCAGCAGGCATGGGACAGGAAAACTGTTTTTT	CASRHGTGKLFF
.	TRBV10-3	.	TRBJ1-1	TGTGCCATCAGTGAGTCAAGGCAGGGAGGGGTGAACACTGAAGCTTTCTTT	CAISESRQGGVNTEAFF
.	TRBV14	.	TRBJ1-4	TGTGCCAGCAGCCAAGATATCTCCGGGGGGAGTGAAAAACTGTTTTTT	CASSQDISGGSEKLFF
.	TRBV7-9	once	TRBJ2-7	TGTGCCAGCAGCTTAAGGGGATACGAGCAGTACTTC	CASSLRGYEQYF
.	TRBV10-3	.	TRBJ2-3	TGTGCCATCTTCGGAGGAACAGATACGCAGTATTTT	CAIFGGTDTQYF
TRBD1	TRBV6-1	.	TRBJ2-7	TGTGCCAGCGGTGAAGGGGGCACAATTTCCTACGAGCAGTACTTC	CASGEGGTISYEQYF
TRBD2	TRBV27	few	TRBJ2-7	TGTGCCAGCAGCCCCGACCTAGCGGGGGCCTACGAGCAGTACTTC	CASSPDLAGAYEQYF
TRBD2	TRBV10-3	.	TRBJ2-7	TGTGCTGCCCAGAACAGGACTAGCGGGGGGGCCAGGGGTTACGAGCAGTACTTC	CAAQNRTSGGARGYEQYF
.	TRBV18	few	TRBJ2-2	TGTGCCAGCTCACCAAGTTCGAGGCGGGCTTTAAGCACCGGGGAGCTGTTTTTT	CASSPSSRRALSTGELFF
.	TRBV10-3	.	TRBJ1-2	TGTGCCATCAGTAATGTTGGCACCTATGGCTACACCTTC	CAISNVGTYGYTF
TRBD1	TRBV7-2	.	TRBJ1-2	TGTGCCAGCAGCCCCGACTGGGCAGGGGGCGAAACCACCTTC	CASSPDWAGGETTF
TRBD1	TRBV19	.	TRBJ1-1	TGTGCCAGTAGTGACAGGGTGAACACTGAAGCTTTCTTT	CASSDRVNTEAFF
TRBD1	TRBV27	.	TRBJ1-4	TGTGCCAGCAGTGTCGGGACAGGGGCAACTAATGAAAAACTGTTTTTT	CASSVGTGATNEKLFF
.	TRBV7-2	.	TRBJ1-1	TGTGCCAGCAGCTTAGCAGCGCGGGTGCCGAACACTGAAGCTTTCTTT	CASSLAARVPNTEAFF
.	TRBV4-3	few	TRBJ1-1	TGCGCCAGCAGCCAAGAGACTGGGGGGGACACTGAAGCTTTCTTT	CASSQETGGDTEAFF
TRBD2	TRBV6-1	.	TRBJ2-7	TGTGCCAGTCAAGCTAGCGGGGGCTCCTACGAGCAGTACTTC	CASQASGGSYEQYF
.	TRBV5-1	.	TRBJ2-2	TGCGCCAGCAGCGGAATCGAGGCCGGGGAGCTGTTTTTT	CASSGIEAGELFF
TRBD1	TRBV6-5	.	TRBJ2-1	TGTGCCAGCAGGAAGACAGGGTCGGGGAATGAGCAGTTCTTC	CASRKTGSGNEQFF
.	TRBV7-9	.	TRBJ2-5	TGTGCCAGCAGCTGGGACTCCATTGCGGAGACCCAGTACTTC	CASSWDSIAETQYF
.	TRBV19	.	TRBJ1-5	TGTGCCAGTAGCCCGAGGGGAGGGGGCAATCAGCCCCAGCATTTT	CASSPRGGGNQPQHF
TRBD2	TRBV7-2	.	TRBJ2-2	TGTGCCAGCAGCTTAGGGACTAGCGGGGGGTCGAACACCGGGGAGCTGTTTTTT	CASSLGTSGGSNTGELFF
.	TRBV27	.	TRBJ1-5	TGTGCCAGCAGCCTAGACAGGAATCAGCCCCAGCATTTT	CASSLDRNQPQHF
.	TRBV6-1	.	TRBJ1-1	TGTGCCAGCTGGACTACCTATCGCACTGAAGCTTTCTTT	CASWTTYRTEAFF
TRBD1	TRBV19	.	TRBJ1-5	TGTGCCAGCGCGGCAGGGGGAGTAAGCAATCAGCCCCAGCATTTT	CASAAGGVSNQPQHF
TRBD1	TRBV2	few	TRBJ2-2	TGTGCCAGCAGTTCGATAGGGACAGCGTCCGGGGAGCTGTTTTTT	CASSSIGTASGELFF